The sequence of this TCR beta chain was determined in a study of CDR3 diversity in severe acne. Trimming took 4 bases from V and 12 from J; bases not matched to a gene: 0. This CDR3 contains 12 residues. The germline gives CDR1 SNHLY, CDR2 FYNNEI. TCRdb re-derived calls from the PCR reads in MiXCR, one entry per CDR3 protein. The repertoire holds over 85,000 distinct CDR3 sequences, with around 53% as singletons. The clonotype was recovered from a male donor with acne. Sequenced: blood. The V and J genes are TRBV2 and TRBJ2-1; 13 bases fit TRBD2. The CDR3 is CASSGLAGGQFF. The CDR3 nucleotides read TGTGCCAGCAGTGGACTAGCGGGAGGGCAGTTCTTC.